This TCR beta chain was found in a study of T cell repertoires in cytomegalovirus infection. In the study overall: Recently described HLA-C-restricted plus well-studied HLA-B-restricted CMV epitopes were used. From public TCR beta signatures came an indication of both CMV infection and matching HLA type.

Comment on this clonotype: No antigen is known for it.

Trimming took off 7 bases at V and 5 bases at J, with 21 bases between the two ends. Germline V gives CDR1 MNHNS, CDR2 SASEGT. The CDR3 extends over 15 amino acids. Via MiXCR, TCRdb re-called the reads, giving one row per CDR3 protein. The profile shows fewer than 350,000 distinct CDR3 sequences, 25% to 35% of them singletons. This clonotype was obtained from a human donor in good health (CMV status not recorded). Some clones in this sample may be carry-over from other donors' samples. The V gene is TRBV6-1, the J gene TRBJ2-7; no clear D. The sample was cultured PBMCs, taken from culture after CMV antigen stimulation. The CDR3 coding sequence is TGTGCCAGCAACGACCGGGCAGTGTCCTTCCACGAGCAGTACTTC. Translated: CASNDRAVSFHEQYF.